This T cell receptor beta chain was sequenced during a study of naive and memory T cell subsets. Study results and caveats: A few larger clonotypes appeared in naive repertoires, especially CD8, possibly memory cells re-expressing CD45RA.

The V gene end was trimmed by 2 bases and the J gene end by 2 bases; junction bases not matched to a gene: 3. The CDR3 runs 14 residues. Germline values: CDR1 MDHEN, CDR2 SYDVKM. An equimolar mix of two oligonucleotides served as the beta constant-region primer for TRBC1 and TRBC2. The ligated cDNA underwent four PCR rounds using SP2 and nested alpha and beta constant-region primers. In TCRdb, the UMI-ligation and nested PCR reads were re-called with MiXCR into one record per CDR3 protein. Found here are over 110,000 distinct CDR3 sequences, approximately 20% of them singletons; the top ten hold approximately 0.58%. For this clonotype: Its specificity is unknown.

This clonotype originated in a human donor in good health. The chain links TRBV28 to TRBJ2-7; 7 bases fit TRBD1. Sequencing used naive CD8+ T cells from blood. CDR3 coding DNA: TGTGCCAGCAGTTTAACAGGGGCCACCTACGAGCAGTACTTC. Translating gives CASSLTGATYEQYF. Full variable domain (rest looked up from reference TRBV28 and TRBJ2-7): DVKVTQSSRYLVKRTGEKVFLECVQDMDHENMFWYRQDPGLGLRLIYFSYDVKMKEKGDIPEGYSVSREKKERFSLILESASTNQTSMYLCASSLTGATYEQYFGPGTRLTVT.